The 24 T cell receptor beta chains in this list originate from one sample, sequenced in a study of blood T cell repertoires in COVID-19. Repertoires were generated with immunoSEQ multiplex PCR, while TCRdb's copy carries only in-frame clones and drops some. Among over 85,000 clones, around 80% were seen once, and the ten largest hold approximately 25%. Material for sequencing was peripheral blood. These receptors came from a man between 60 and 70 years old with acute or convalescent COVID-19.

The rearrangement links TRBV7-2 to TRBJ1-3; tentative D call: TRBD1 (6 bases). The germline CDR1 and CDR2 sequences are SGHTA and FQGNSA. The V end lost 5 bases, the J end lost 0 bases, and 11 bases lay between the germline ends. This CDR3 has 15 residues. The CDR3 is CASSQTGSSGNTIYF. The CDR3 nucleotides are TGTGCCAGCAGCCAAACAGGGAGCTCTGGAAACACCATATATTTT.

V and J are TRBV19 and TRBJ2-2, with a possible D match to TRBD2 (6 bases). The CDR3 consists of 12 residues. Per germline, CDR1 LNHDA and CDR2 SQIVND (reference sequence). The V gene lost 11 bases and the J gene lost 1 base, with 8 bases spanning the gap. The CDR3 DNA follows: TGTGCCGCGGGGAGGAACACCGGGGAGCTGTTTTTT. Its protein product is CAAGRNTGELFF.

The V gene is TRBV4-1, the J gene TRBJ1-5, with a tentative D call TRBD1 (6 bases). Between the trimmed V and J ends, which lost 4 bases and 2 bases, there was a span of 24 bases. Germline lookup yields CDR1 MGHRA and CDR2 YSYEKL. This CDR3 region has 19 residues. The CDR3 region is CASSRLLGTRGGGNQPQHF. CDR3 nucleotides: TGCGCCAGCAGCCGATTGTTAGGTACCAGGGGTGGGGGCAATCAGCCCCAGCATTTT.

A remark on this clone: At one end the junction does not follow the germline gene, possibly because of a read error. This chain uses TRBV12-3 or TRBV12-4 with TRBJ1-2; D is unclear. CDR3 length equals 10 residues. Written as DNA, the CDR3 is TGTGCCAGCAGTCCAAACCGGGTCCTCTTC. As protein: CASSPNRVLF.

The chain recombines TRBV7-6 with TRBJ2-5, with 14 bases matching TRBD2. Germline V CDR1 and CDR2: SGHVS, FNYEAQ. This CDR3 region has 15 residues. With V trimmed by 5 bases and J by 7 bases, 6 bases remained unmatched. This CDR3 reads CASSPGTSGGVTQYF. CDR3 DNA: TGTGCCAGCAGCCCGGGGACTAGCGGGGGAGTGACCCAGTACTTC.

This clone occurred once. The chain combines TRBV5-8 with TRBJ2-5, with 8 nucleotides matching TRBD1. V shed 0 bases, J shed 2 bases, and the junction held 3 bases outside the gene matches. This CDR3 region has 15 residues. Germline V gene data show CDR1 as SGHTS and CDR2 as YDEGEE. The CDR3 nucleotides are TGTGCCAGCAGCTTGGGGACAGGGTGGCAAGAGACCCAGTACTTC. Its translation is CASSLGTGWQETQYF. The full variable domain, rest sourced from reference TRBV5-8 and TRBJ2-5, is EAGVTQSPTHLIKTRGQQATLRCSPISGHTSVYWYQQALGLGLQFLLWYDEGEERNRGNFPPRFSGRQFPNYSSELNVNALELEDSALYLCASSLGTGWQETQYFGPGTRLLVL.

The rearrangement links TRBV5-1 to TRBJ2-6, with D uncertain. The CDR3 loop spans 14 amino acids. CDR1 is SGHRS and CDR2 is YFSETQ in the germline V gene. The V end lost 5 bases, the J end lost 0 bases, and 6 bases lay between the germline ends. DNA of the CDR3: TGCGCCAGCAGGTCCGGCTCTGGGGCCAACGTCCTGACTTTC. It yields the protein CASRSGSGANVLTF. Drawing the rest from reference TRBV5-1 and TRBJ2-6, the complete variable domain is KAGVTQTPRYLIKTRGQQVTLSCSPISGHRSVSWYQQTPGQGLQFLFEYFSETQRNKGNFPGRFSGRQFSNSRSEMNVSTLELGDSALYLCASRSGSGANVLTFGAGSRLTVL.

V usage is TRBV6-2 or TRBV6-3 and J usage is TRBJ2-3; 7 nucleotides align to TRBD2. The V and J ends lost 5 bases and 2 bases, in that order; junction bases with no gene match: 7. CDR3 length: 15 amino acids. Germline CDR1 reads MNHEY; CDR2 reads SVGEGT. In DNA, the CDR3 is TGTGCCAGCAGTAACCGCGGGGGAATCACAGATACGCAGTATTTT. Residues: CASSNRGGITDTQYF.

The chain combines TRBV6-2 or TRBV6-3 with TRBJ1-5; TRBD1 aligns across 8 bases. The CDR3 spans 15 residues. The V and J ends lost 5 bases and 7 bases, in that order; junction bases with no gene match: 10. The germline CDR1 and CDR2 sequences are MNHEY and SVGEGT. This chain's CDR3 is CASSPLDRGGQPQHF. CDR3 DNA sequence: TGTGCCAGCAGTCCGCTCGACAGGGGCGGGCAGCCCCAGCATTTT.

This chain's CDR3 is CASSYGAHTDTQYF. CDR3 DNA sequence: TGTGCCAGCAGCTACGGGGCCCACACAGATACGCAGTATTTT. The V gene is TRBV6-5, the J gene TRBJ2-3; D tentatively reads TRBD1 or TRBD2 (5 bases each). V dropped 6 bases and J dropped 2 bases, with 12 bases sitting between them. Germline V gene lookup returns CDR1 MNHEY and CDR2 SVGAGI. This CDR3 is 14 amino acids long.

V is TRBV7-9 and J is TRBJ2-3; a weak D match, TRBD2 (5 bases). V shed 3 bases and J shed 0 bases, with 13 bases lying between them. The CDR3 totals 16 residues. Germline CDR1 is SEHNR and CDR2 is FQNEAQ (reference sequence). CDR3 protein: CASSFNQRESTDTQYF. In DNA form, the CDR3 reads TGTGCCAGCAGCTTCAATCAGAGGGAGAGCACAGATACGCAGTATTTT.

V gene TRBV21-1 combines with J gene TRBJ1-2; the table names TRBD1, a call not compared with the DNA. TRBV21-1 is noted as a pseudogene. This CDR3 is built from 20 residues. CDR3 sequence: CASSKALSLLFTQGFDGYTF. DNA for the CDR3: TGTGCCAGCAGCAAAGCGCTCTCACTACTTTTTACACAGGGATTCGATGGCTACACCTTC.

Notes on this clone: An end of the junction differs from the germline gene, which may be a read error. The V call is TRBV20-1, the J call TRBJ1-1, with a tentative D call TRBD1 (5 bases). Germline V CDR1 and CDR2: DFQATT, SNEGSKA (reference sequence). The CDR3 totals 11 residues. CDR3 in amino acids: CSARGVLVQGF. CDR3 coding DNA: TGCAGTGCTCGAGGCGTTTTGGTGCAGGGTTTT.

V is TRBV7-2 and J is TRBJ1-5; possible D gene TRBD1, 6 bases. CDR1 and CDR2 (germline): SGHTA, FQGNSA. The CDR3 length is 13 residues. V shed 3 bases and J shed 6 bases, with 9 bases lying between them. The CDR3 region is CASSLAGAQPQHF. In DNA form, the CDR3 reads TGTGCCAGCAGCTTGGCGGGGGCTCAGCCCCAGCATTTT.

The chain uses TRBV6-5 and TRBJ1-2; the match to TRBD1 covers 8 bases. Germline V lookup: CDR1 MNHEY, CDR2 SVGAGI. The ends lost 5 bases at V and 7 bases at J; junction bases unmatched: 6. The CDR3 extends over 13 amino acids. CDR3 bases: TGTGCCAGCAGTCCGCGACAGGGGATTGGCTACACCTTC. This sequence encodes CASSPRQGIGYTF.

Comments on this clone: At one end the junction does not follow the germline gene, possibly because of a read error. This chain links TRBV7-7 with TRBJ2-1; 10 bases are shared with TRBD1. This CDR3 is built from 17 residues. CDR1 is SSHAT, CDR2 FNYEAQ, per germline (reference sequence). CDR3 region: CASSPNSGTGAYNEQFF. CDR3 in DNA: TGTGCTAGCAGCCCTAACTCCGGGACAGGGGCCTACAATGAGCAGTTCTTC.

The V call is TRBV20-1, the J call TRBJ1-2; 10 nucleotides match TRBD1. CDR3 length: 14 amino acids. The junction had 12 bases not matched to a gene; V was cut back by 4 bases and J by 10 bases. Germline V CDR1 and CDR2: DFQATT, SNEGSKA (reference sequence). CDR3 amino acids: CSAIDSGTGDFYTF. Here the CDR3 DNA reads TGCAGTGCTATTGATTCCGGGACAGGGGATTTCTACACCTTC.

The genes are TRBV19 and TRBJ2-6; 9 bases are a match to TRBD1. The CDR3 extends over 16 amino acids. CDR1 is LNHDA and CDR2 is SQIVND in the germline V gene (reference sequence). The J segment lost 2 bases and the V segment lost 4 bases, leaving 3 bases of the junction unmatched. This CDR3 reads CASSTTGGTGANVLTF. The CDR3 DNA is TGTGCCAGTAGTACGACAGGGGGGACTGGGGCCAACGTCCTGACTTTC.

The chain couples TRBV7-8 to TRBJ1-5; D call uncertain. Trimming stripped 3 bases from V and 5 bases from J, with 14 bases between. CDR3 length: 15 residues. CDR1 is SGHVS and CDR2 is FQNEAQ in the germline V gene. CDR3 in DNA: TGTGCCAGCAGCTTCTCCGACTCGGGGTATCAGCCCCAGCATTTT. Translation gives CASSFSDSGYQPQHF.

The chain links TRBV11-2 to TRBJ2-2, with 7 nucleotides matching TRBD1. Germline V gives CDR1 SGHAT, CDR2 FQNNGV. The CDR3 has 15 amino acids. The J segment lost 6 bases and the V segment lost 5 bases, leaving 9 bases of the junction unmatched. The CDR3 bases are TGTGCCAGCAGCCAGACAGGGTTGAGTCCCGGGGAGCTGTTTTTT. This sequence encodes CASSQTGLSPGELFF.

V usage is TRBV2 and J usage is TRBJ1-5; 8 positions agree with TRBD1. After removal of 11 bases from V and 4 bases from J, the junction contained 7 bases not matched to a gene. Germline V gene sequence: CDR1 SNHLY, CDR2 FYNNEI. This CDR3 spans 13 amino acids. DNA of the CDR3: TGTGCCTCTAACAGGGGGTTTAATCAGCCCCAGCATTTT. Encoded protein: CASNRGFNQPQHF.

The chain links TRBV28 to TRBJ1-1, with D possibly being TRBD1 (5 bases). Germline CDR1 MDHEN, CDR2 SYDVKM. The CDR3 totals 15 residues. The germline V and J ends were trimmed by 5 bases and 2 bases, with 15 bases remaining between them. The CDR3 spells CASSQIRGINTEAFF. The CDR3 nucleotides read TGTGCCAGCAGTCAGATAAGGGGAATTAACACTGAAGCTTTCTTT.

Details on this clone: One end of the junction is discordant with germline, which a read error may explain. This rearrangement joins TRBV24-1 to TRBJ1-2; TRBD1 matches at 9 bases. The CDR3 extends over 13 amino acids. Per the germline V gene, CDR1 is KGHDR and CDR2 is SFDVKD. The CDR3 sequence: CPSKTGGGYGYTF. In DNA form, the CDR3 reads TGCCCTTCTAAAACAGGGGGCGGCTATGGCTACACCTTC.

The chain combines TRBV2 with TRBJ2-7; no clear D gene. The CDR3 loop spans 12 amino acids. The V end was cut by 7 bases, the J end by 2 bases, with 9 bases between. Germline CDR1 SNHLY, CDR2 FYNNEI. The CDR3 here is CASTSRTYEQYF. CDR3 in DNA: TGTGCCAGCACGTCCAGAACCTACGAGCAGTACTTC.